The rows below give T cell receptor beta chains drawn from one sample of a study of T cells in Graves' hyperthyroidism and ophthalmopathy. TCRdb ran MiXCR on the multiplex PCR reads and lists one entry per CDR3 protein. The sample includes about 710,000 distinct CDR3 sequences, less than 20% of them seen just once. Sequencing used blood. These receptors originate from a man aged 18 to 30 with Graves' hyperthyroidism. Each CDR3 is given with its conserved first and last residue. Each record gives: CDR3 protein, CDR3 DNA, J gene, V gene, D gene, clone size. D genes are given only for firm matches. Clone size appears in some rows only: once, few, many, or a class for an expanded clone.

CDR3aa: CASGTSGQRPYNEQFF
CDR3nt: TGTGCCAGCGGGACTAGCGGGCAAAGACCTTACAATGAGCAGTTCTTC
j_gene: TRBJ2-1
v_gene: TRBV7-9
d_gene: TRBD2
abundance: few

CDR3aa: CAIREAAIANQETQYF
CDR3nt: TGTGCCATCAGGGAAGCGGCAATAGCAAACCAAGAGACCCAGTACTTC
j_gene: TRBJ2-5
v_gene: TRBV10-3
d_gene: .
abundance: few

CDR3aa: CASSRTYQETQYF
CDR3nt: TGTGCCAGCAGCCGAACGTACCAAGAGACCCAGTACTTC
j_gene: TRBJ2-5
v_gene: TRBV27
d_gene: .
abundance: many

CDR3aa: CAWSIRTGTEAFF
CDR3nt: TGTGCCTGGAGTATCCGGACGGGCACTGAAGCTTTCTTT
j_gene: TRBJ1-1
v_gene: TRBV30
d_gene: .
abundance: many

CDR3aa: CASSLGIGGLSTDTQYF
CDR3nt: TGTGCCAGCAGCTTAGGGATTGGCGGCCTGAGCACAGATACGCAGTATTTT
j_gene: TRBJ2-3
v_gene: TRBV5-5
d_gene: .
abundance: .

CDR3aa: CASSRSLAGYREQFF
CDR3nt: TGTGCCAGTAGTAGGTCACTAGCGGGATATCGGGAGCAGTTCTTC
j_gene: TRBJ2-1
v_gene: TRBV19
d_gene: TRBD2
abundance: .

CDR3aa: CASSQASGANVLTF
CDR3nt: TGTGCCAGCAGCCAAGCCTCTGGGGCCAACGTCCTGACTTTC
j_gene: TRBJ2-6
v_gene: TRBV3-1
d_gene: .
abundance: .

CDR3aa: CAWSVIWTGEHEQYF
CDR3nt: TGTGCCTGGAGTGTTATCTGGACAGGGGAGCACGAGCAGTACTTC
j_gene: TRBJ2-7
v_gene: TRBV30
d_gene: TRBD1
abundance: .

CDR3aa: CASSQDRSSAGVEKLFF
CDR3nt: TGTGCCAGCAGCCAAGATCGGTCCAGCGCTGGAGTAGAAAAACTGTTTTTT
j_gene: TRBJ1-4
v_gene: TRBV4-2
d_gene: .
abundance: .

CDR3aa: CASRPGQFNQPQHF
CDR3nt: TGTGCCAGCAGGCCGGGACAGTTCAATCAGCCCCAGCATTTT
j_gene: TRBJ1-5
v_gene: TRBV28
d_gene: TRBD1
abundance: many

CDR3aa: CASSFQTRTDTQYF
CDR3nt: TGTGCCAGCAGCTTTCAAACGCGCACAGATACGCAGTATTTT
j_gene: TRBJ2-3
v_gene: TRBV11-3
d_gene: .
abundance: many

CDR3aa: CASSEVSYTF
CDR3nt: TGTGCCAGCAGTGAGGTTTCCTACACCTTC
j_gene: TRBJ1-2
v_gene: TRBV2
d_gene: .
abundance: .

CDR3aa: CASSPSGNHNEQFF
CDR3nt: TGTGCCAGCAGCCCTAGCGGAAACCACAATGAGCAGTTCTTC
j_gene: TRBJ2-1
v_gene: TRBV27
d_gene: TRBD2
abundance: many

CDR3aa: CASSRTIAGAFEQYF
CDR3nt: TGCGCCAGCAGCAGGACCATAGCGGGAGCTTTCGAGCAGTACTTC
j_gene: TRBJ2-7
v_gene: TRBV5-1
d_gene: TRBD2
abundance: few

CDR3aa: CASSLSTGDYEQYF
CDR3nt: TGTGCCAGCAGTTTATCAACGGGAGACTACGAGCAGTACTTC
j_gene: TRBJ2-7
v_gene: TRBV27
d_gene: .
abundance: few

CDR3aa: CAWSVQVTSWADTQYF
CDR3nt: TGTGCCTGGAGTGTACAGGTAACCTCCTGGGCAGATACGCAGTATTTT
j_gene: TRBJ2-3
v_gene: TRBV30
d_gene: .
abundance: many

CDR3aa: CSVAGRNQPQHF
CDR3nt: TGCAGCGTTGCAGGGCGCAATCAGCCCCAGCATTTT
j_gene: TRBJ1-5
v_gene: TRBV29-1
d_gene: .
abundance: many

CDR3aa: CSARPGTGNYGYTF
CDR3nt: TGCAGTGCTAGACCTGGGACAGGGAACTATGGCTACACCTTC
j_gene: TRBJ1-2
v_gene: TRBV20-1
d_gene: TRBD1
abundance: many